This is a list of T cell receptor beta chains from one sample in a study of T cells in placental villitis. Clones were read by immunoSEQ multiplex PCR, and TCRdb kept only the in-frame ones, dropping some. Among more than 650 clones listed, about four fifths were seen once. The material sequenced was placental tissue containing maternal and fetal cells. The receptors derive from a human patient with villitis of unknown etiology; the placental T cells may come from both mother and fetus. CDR3s include the opening cysteine and the closing phenylalanine or tryptophan. The D gene is left open where the match is weak. Some rows have no size entry. The others give once, few or many, or a class for an expanded clone.

j_call v_call clone_size d_call cdr3_nt cdr3_aa
TRBJ2-1 TRBV7-6 - TRBD1 TGTGCCAGCAGCACGGACAGGGGCGATGAGCAGTTCTTC CASSTDRGDEQFF
TRBJ2-2 TRBV4-2 - TRBD2 TGTGCCAGCAGCCAAGGGCTAGCGGGGGGCGCGAACACCGGGGAGCTGTTTTTT CASSQGLAGGANTGELFF
TRBJ2-4 TRBV19 - TRBD1 TGTGCCAGTAGACCATCAGGGGGTAGTGACATTCAGTACTTC CASRPSGGSDIQYF
TRBJ1-2 TRBV4-1 few TRBD1 TGCGCCAGCAGCCGGGATGGGACAGGGTATGGCTACACCTTC CASSRDGTGYGYTF
TRBJ2-5 TRBV4-3 - - TGCGCCAGCAGCCAAGCAGGGGCGGGGTTGGAGACCCAATACTTC CASSQAGAGLETQYF
TRBJ2-7 TRBV5-4 - - TGTGCCAGCAGCCTCGGGTTGTCGGGGTACGAGCAGTACTTC CASSLGLSGYEQYF
TRBJ1-2 TRBV11-3 - - TGTGCCAGCAGCTTAGGGGCGACGGGCTATGGCTACACCTTC CASSLGATGYGYTF
TRBJ2-5 TRBV7-2 - TRBD1 TGTGCCAGCAGCTCGACAGGGGTGCAGACCCAGTACTTC CASSSTGVQTQYF
TRBJ2-3 TRBV20-1 - TRBD2 TGCAGTGCTAGTGGGCTAGCGGGTGCTAGCACAGATACGCAGTATTTT CSASGLAGASTDTQYF
TRBJ2-7 TRBV6-2/TRBV6-3 - - TGTGCCAGCAGCCCACGGGACGAGCAGTACTTC CASSPRDEQYF
TRBJ1-2 TRBV5-1 - TRBD1 TGCGCCAGCAGCCCAATTACAGGGGGCTATGGCTACACCTTC CASSPITGGYGYTF
TRBJ1-1 TRBV19 - - TGTGCCAGTAGTATTGGGCACCCGGTGAACACTGAAGCTTTCTTT CASSIGHPVNTEAFF
TRBJ1-5 TRBV9 once - TGTGCCAGCAGCGTAGTAGACCCCAGGGGCATTAACAATCAGCCCCAGCATTTT CASSVVDPRGINNQPQHF
TRBJ2-2 TRBV11-3 once TRBD1 TGTGCCAGCAGTAGACAGGGAAACACCGGGGAGCTGTTTTTT CASSRQGNTGELFF
TRBJ2-7 TRBV28 - TRBD1 TGTGCCAGCAGCACCGACAGGGAAAGCTCCTACGAGCAGTACTTC CASSTDRESSYEQYF
TRBJ1-4 TRBV6-5 - TRBD1 TGTGCCAGCAGAGGGGGCTTAAGTGAAAAACTGTTTTTT CASRGGLSEKLFF
TRBJ1-4 TRBV4-1 - - TGCGCCAGCAGCTTTAACAAGGGGGAGGGTGAAAAACTGTTTTTT CASSFNKGEGEKLFF
TRBJ2-7 TRBV7-7 - TRBD1 TGTGTCAGCAGCCTACGGACAGGGGGGGCCTACGAGCAGTACTTC CVSSLRTGGAYEQYF
TRBJ2-2 TRBV5-5 - - TGTGCCAGCAGCTCCGGTGGCACCGGGGAGCTGTTTTTT CASSSGGTGELFF
TRBJ2-7 TRBV6-5 - - TGTGCCAGCAGCTCGGGCCTACTAGGCGAGCAGTACTTC CASSSGLLGEQYF
TRBJ2-6 TRBV6-4 - TRBD2 TGTGCCAGCAGTGACTCCACGGGGGGCTCTGGGGCCAACGTCCTGACTTTC CASSDSTGGSGANVLTF
TRBJ1-2 TRBV29-1 - - TGCAGCGTTGAAGTACCGGACCGGGTCTTTGGCTACACCTTC CSVEVPDRVFGYTF
TRBJ2-7 TRBV29-1 - - TGCAGCGTTGAATCAACCTTCTACGAGCAGTACTTC CSVESTFYEQYF
TRBJ2-7 TRBV19 - - TGTGCCAGTAGTATACAGGGCGACGAGCAGTACTTC CASSIQGDEQYF
TRBJ2-2 TRBV3-1/TRBV3-2 - - TGTGCCAGCAGCCAAGATCGTCGGGGCAGCACCGGGGAGCTGTTTTTT CASSQDRRGSTGELFF
TRBJ2-1 TRBV2 - TRBD2 TGTGCCAGCGGCGGACTAGCGGGTGCCTACAATGAGCAGTTCTTC CASGGLAGAYNEQFF
TRBJ2-3 TRBV7-9 large TRBD2 TGTGCCCATACCCCGGGGGGTACCACAGATACGCAGTATTTT CAHTPGGTTDTQYF
TRBJ1-4 TRBV27 - - TGTGCCAGCAGTTTTGGGGGGAGGTTTGGTGAAAAACTGTTTTTT CASSFGGRFGEKLFF
TRBJ1-1 TRBV5-1 - - TGCGCCAGCAGCTTGGGGACGGTACAGAACACTGAAGCTTTCTTT CASSLGTVQNTEAFF
TRBJ1-2 TRBV27 - - TGTGCTAGCAGTTCGAATACAGGGACCTATGGCTACACCTTC CASSSNTGTYGYTF
TRBJ1-1 TRBV19 - - TGTGCCAGTAGTATAGGGAGCGTGAACACTGAAGCTTTCTTT CASSIGSVNTEAFF
TRBJ1-1 TRBV27 - - TGTGCCAGCAGGCCGGTCGACAGGCAGAACACTGAAGCTTTCTTT CASRPVDRQNTEAFF
TRBJ2-5 TRBV29-1 once TRBD2 TGCAGCGTGGAGGGGACTAGCGAGGAGACCCAGTACTTC CSVEGTSEETQYF
TRBJ1-4 TRBV29-1 - TRBD1 TGCAGCGTTACGGGACAGGGAACTGAAAAACTGTTTTTT CSVTGQGTEKLFF
TRBJ1-1 TRBV2 - TRBD1 TGTGCCAGCAGTGACAACAGGGGTAGCGTTAGGGACACTGAAGCTTTCTTT CASSDNRGSVRDTEAFF
TRBJ2-2 TRBV11-2 - TRBD1 TGTGCCAGCAGCTTAGGTACAGGGGGCTTTTCTTCCACCGGGGAGCTGTTTTTT CASSLGTGGFSSTGELFF
TRBJ2-5 TRBV10-3 - TRBD2 TGTGCCATCAGTGCCGGGACTAGACGACAAGAGACCCAGTACTTC CAISAGTRRQETQYF
TRBJ1-2 TRBV4-3 - TRBD1 TGCGCCAGCAGCCAAGATTGGCAGGGGGTACAACACTCTAACTATGGCTACACCTTC CASSQDWQGVQHSNYGYTF
TRBJ2-5 TRBV2 - - TGTGCCAGAGGAGAACGGACAGAGACCCAGTACTTC CARGERTETQYF
TRBJ2-5 TRBV19 - - TGTGCCAGTAGTACGCCGTGGGACCAAGAGACCCAGTACTTC CASSTPWDQETQYF
TRBJ1-2 TRBV20-1 once - TGCAGTGCTAGTCGTTTTGGTGCGGACTATGGCTACACCTTC CSASRFGADYGYTF
TRBJ1-1 TRBV27 - TRBD1 TGTGCCAGCGGTCCCCGGGACAGGGGAGACACTGAAGCTTTCTTT CASGPRDRGDTEAFF
TRBJ1-5 TRBV4-3 - - TGCGCCAGCAGCCAAGACGTAAAACAGGATCAGCCCCAGCATTTT CASSQDVKQDQPQHF
TRBJ2-7 TRBV2 - - TGTGCCAGCACCAAAAGGTCCCTCGTATACGAGCAGTACTTC CASTKRSLVYEQYF
TRBJ1-2 TRBV4-1 - - TGCGCCAGCAGCCAAGTGGGAAAAGGTGGGGTAGGAATGGGTGGCTACACCTTC CASSQVGKGGVGMGGYTF